The 27 T cell receptor beta chains listed next were all sequenced from one sample in a study of beta chain features in type 1 diabetes. Reverse transcription of all isolated RNA meant that expressed TCRB transcripts were sequenced. The table came from immunoSEQ multiplex PCR; TCRdb's copy has only in-frame clones and leaves some out. The sample carries some 900,000 clones, 17% recorded once. The sequenced sample consisted of naive CD4+ T cells from blood. These receptor sequences come from a woman aged 18 to 35 in good health.

The chain links TRBV4-2 to TRBJ2-2; D is perhaps TRBD1 or TRBD2 (6 bases each). Deletions cut 4 bases from V and 1 base from J, with 13 bases between. Per the germline V gene, CDR1 is LGHNA and CDR2 is YNFKEQ. The CDR3 has 16 amino acids. The CDR3 is CASSLGGTQNTGELFF. CDR3 nucleotide sequence: TGTGCCAGCAGCCTAGGGGGGACTCAGAACACCGGGGAGCTGTTTTTT.

The rearrangement uses TRBV5-4 and TRBJ1-2; 8 positions match TRBD1. Germline loops: CDR1 SGHNT, CDR2 YYREEE (reference sequence). CDR3 length equals 13 residues. V shed 3 bases and J 8 bases; nucleotides not matched to a gene: 6. CDR3 sequence reads: CASSSQQGDGYTF. The DNA for the CDR3 is TGTGCCAGCAGCTCCCAACAGGGGGACGGCTACACCTTC.

The rearrangement uses TRBV4-2 and TRBJ2-1; D perhaps matches TRBD2 (6 bases). Germline CDR1 LGHNA, CDR2 YNFKEQ. This CDR3 region has 16 residues. Trimming removed 4 bases at V and 0 bases at J, with 13 bases between. The DNA of the CDR3 is TGTGCCAGCAGCCGACTAGGGACTGACTCCTACAATGAGCAGTTCTTC. It specifies CASSRLGTDSYNEQFF.

Turning to this clone: Other DNA sequences within the sample encode an identical CDR3. This sequence joins TRBV28 and TRBJ2-7; D ambiguous. CDR1 is MDHEN and CDR2 is SYDVKM in the germline V gene. The CDR3 consists of 11 residues. Between the trimmed V and J ends, which lost 3 bases and 4 bases, there was a span of 4 bases. CDR3 sequence: CASSFRYEQYF. Written as DNA, the CDR3 is TGTGCCAGCAGTTTTCGATACGAGCAGTACTTC.

This clone was detected a few times. The chain uses TRBV7-2 and TRBJ2-5; TRBD2 might be the D (6 bases). The CDR3 loop spans 16 amino acids. The germline V and J ends were trimmed by 0 bases and 7 bases, with 18 bases remaining between them. Looked up from germline, CDR1 is SGHTA and CDR2 is FQGNSA. CDR3 sequence (DNA): TGTGCCAGCAGCTTAGCGCAGGCAGGCAACGGGGGGACCCAGTACTTC. Its protein is CASSLAQAGNGGTQYF.

This clone was counted between two and nine times. The chain has TRBV28 and TRBJ2-7; TRBD2 agrees at 9 bases. The CDR3 contains 15 residues. The V segment lost 2 bases and the J segment 6 bases; nucleotides outside the gene matches: 8. Germline V lookup: CDR1 MDHEN, CDR2 SYDVKM. The CDR3 sequence is CASSLTLAGGPEQYF. CDR3 coding DNA: TGTGCCAGCAGTTTAACTTTGGCGGGAGGGCCCGAGCAGTACTTC. The complete variable domain, with remaining parts taken from reference TRBV28 and TRBJ2-7, reads DVKVTQSSRYLVKRTGEKVFLECVQDMDHENMFWYRQDPGLGLRLIYFSYDVKMKEKGDIPEGYSVSREKKERFSLILESASTNQTSMYLCASSLTLAGGPEQYFGPGTRLTVT.

About this clone: Additional DNA sequences in this sample encode the identical CDR3. This chain links TRBV7-9 with TRBJ1-1; no definite D call. This CDR3 spans 13 amino acids. Germline V gene data show CDR1 as SEHNR and CDR2 as FQNEAQ (reference sequence). The V and J ends lost 3 bases and 2 bases respectively, with 7 bases between them. The CDR3 region has the DNA TGTGCCAGCAGCTTGGGGAGAAACACTGAAGCTTTCTTT. This translates into CASSLGRNTEAFF.

The chain joins TRBV11-1 to TRBJ2-5; possibly TRBD1 or TRBD2 for D (5 bases each). Deletions cut 3 bases from V and 5 bases from J, with 13 bases between. Looked up from germline, CDR1 is SGHAT and CDR2 is FQDESV (reference sequence). CDR3 length: 14 residues. The CDR3 loop reads CASSFHGGVETQYF. Here the CDR3 DNA reads TGTGCCAGCAGCTTCCATGGGGGAGTCGAGACCCAGTACTTC.

The gene calls are TRBV18 and TRBJ2-1; 8 bases are shared with TRBD2. CDR1 is KGHSH and CDR2 is LQKENI in the germline V gene. V lost 2 bases and J lost 1; bases outside the gene matches: 16. The CDR3 has 20 amino acids. CDR3 residues: CASSPRPRNEAGVSYNEQFF. CDR3 in DNA: TGTGCCAGCTCACCAAGACCACGAAACGAAGCGGGAGTGTCCTACAATGAGCAGTTCTTC.

The rearrangement uses TRBV11-2 and TRBJ2-7, with D possibly matching TRBD2 (5 bases). There are 14 residues in the CDR3. Trimming left V 3 bases short and J 3 bases short, with 12 bases between. CDR1 SGHAT and CDR2 FQNNGV come from the germline V gene. The CDR3 coding sequence is TGTGCCAGCAGCTTTTCTCCCCGGGACTACGAGCAGTACTTC. This sequence encodes CASSFSPRDYEQYF.

The chain uses TRBV6-6 and TRBJ2-5; 7 nucleotides align to TRBD1. This CDR3 is built from 13 residues. V trimming: 4 bases; J trimming: 5 bases; junction bases outside the gene matches: 4. CDR1 MNHNY and CDR2 SVGAGI come from the germline V gene (reference sequence). The CDR3 nucleotides are TGTGCCAGCAGTTCACAGGGGTCCGAGACCCAGTACTTC. Translating gives CASSSQGSETQYF.

This chain links TRBV9 with TRBJ1-2, with D possibly TRBD1 on 5 matching bases. Germline CDR1 SGDLS, CDR2 YYNGEE. This CDR3 is built from 14 residues. Trimming pared 0 bases from V and 4 bases from J, leaving 10 bases between. The CDR3 DNA follows: TGTGCCAGCAGCGTAGATACAGGAAGCTATGGCTACACCTTC. It translates to CASSVDTGSYGYTF.

This clone was seen only a few times. The CDR3 loop reads CASSPPSGGGADTQYF. CDR3 DNA: TGTGCCAGCTCACCACCGTCGGGAGGAGGGGCAGATACGCAGTATTTT. The chain is built from TRBV18 and TRBJ2-3, with 7 bases that match TRBD2. The CDR3 is 16 amino acids. J was trimmed by 4 bases and V by 0 bases; bases with no gene match: 7. CDR1 and CDR2 from the germline V gene are KGHSH and LQKENI.

V usage is TRBV7-2 and J usage is TRBJ2-3; TRBD1 or TRBD2 may be the D gene (7 bases each). The germline V and J ends were trimmed by 4 bases and 5 bases, with 19 bases remaining between them. Germline CDR1 and CDR2: SGHTA and FQGNSA. This CDR3 spans 16 amino acids. As DNA, the CDR3 is TGTGCCAGCAGCTCATTTGGGACAGCGGGGATAGATACGCAGTATTTT. It is translated as CASSSFGTAGIDTQYF.

This clone has only a few counts. This rearrangement joins TRBV28 to TRBJ2-5, with TRBD1 as a possible D gene (7 bases). Between the trimmed V and J ends, which lost 6 bases and 7 bases, there was a span of 15 bases. CDR1 and CDR2 (germline): MDHEN, SYDVKM. The CDR3 is 13 residues long. The DNA for the CDR3 is TGTGCCAGCAGAACTCCAGGGGGAGGGACCCAGTACTTC. This translates into CASRTPGGGTQYF.

CDR3 DNA sequence: TGTGCCAGCAGCCAAGATCTTCTGGGACCTGGACACAATGAGCAGTTCTTC. Its protein product is CASSQDLLGPGHNEQFF. The chain links TRBV4-2 to TRBJ2-1; D is possibly TRBD1 or TRBD2 (5 bases each). The ends were cut back, 0 bases at V and 5 bases at J, with 17 bases in the middle. This CDR3 has 17 residues. Germline CDR1 reads LGHNA; CDR2 reads YNFKEQ.

V and J are TRBV5-4 and TRBJ2-1; D is unclear. The ends were cut back, 3 bases at V and 0 bases at J, with 7 bases in the middle. The germline gives CDR1 SGHNT, CDR2 YYREEE (reference sequence). This CDR3 contains 14 residues. The CDR3 reads CASSSWTSYNEQFF. The CDR3 DNA reads as TGTGCCAGCAGCTCCTGGACCTCCTACAATGAGCAGTTCTTC.

In DNA form, the CDR3 reads TGCAGCGTTGTCGGCGGACAGGGACCAAACTATGGCTACACCTTC. This encodes CSVVGGQGPNYGYTF. The gene calls are TRBV29-1 and TRBJ1-2; 8 positions match TRBD1. The CDR3 totals 15 residues. Germline lookup yields CDR1 SQVTM and CDR2 ANQGSEA. Germline trimming cut 4 bases from V and 2 bases from J; bases unmatched to any gene: 9.

This clone was observed a few times. This chain links TRBV2 with TRBJ2-3; 7 nucleotides match TRBD2. J was trimmed by 0 bases and V by 0 bases; bases with no gene match: 6. Germline V gene sequence: CDR1 SNHLY, CDR2 FYNNEI. The CDR3 sequence is 17 residues long. CDR3 bases: TGTGCCAGCAGTGAAGCGAGGGACTACCATAGCACAGATACGCAGTATTTT. It yields the protein CASSEARDYHSTDTQYF.

The rearrangement joins TRBV5-1 to TRBJ2-2, with 9 bases matching TRBD1. CDR1 and CDR2 from the germline V gene are SGHRS and YFSETQ. Germline trimming cut 3 bases from V and 4 bases from J; bases unmatched to any gene: 7. This CDR3 has 16 residues. This chain's CDR3 is CASSSPGQGPTGELFF. The CDR3 bases are TGCGCCAGCAGCTCTCCGGGACAGGGACCCACCGGGGAGCTGTTTTTT.

The gene calls are TRBV5-1 and TRBJ2-5; D not resolved. V was trimmed by 1 base and J by 3 bases, leaving 10 bases between them. The CDR3 is made up of 14 amino acids. CDR1 and CDR2 (germline): SGHRS, YFSETQ. The CDR3 reads CASSLFAGEETQYF. The CDR3 region has the DNA TGCGCCAGCAGCTTGTTTGCAGGAGAAGAGACCCAGTACTTC.

This clone showed up just a few times. V usage is TRBV7-2 and J usage is TRBJ2-5; 10 bases agree with TRBD1. The end of the DNA is better explained by TRBJ2-7, so the J call may be wrong. The CDR3 runs to 16 residues. CDR1 SGHTA and CDR2 FQGNSA come from the germline V gene. The CDR3 sequence is CASSLFLGDRGYEQYF. CDR3 DNA sequence: TGTGCCAGCAGCTTATTTCTTGGGGACAGGGGCTACGAGCAGTACTTC.

The genes are TRBV5-8 and TRBJ1-2; 9 bases align to TRBD1. The CDR3 totals 14 residues. CDR1 is SGHTS, CDR2 YDEGEE, per germline. Trimming cost V 4 bases and J 7 bases; bases outside gene matches: 8. CDR3 nucleotide sequence: TGTGCCAGCAGCAGGAGGACAGGGGCGGGTGGCTACACCTTC. This codes for CASSRRTGAGGYTF.

This clone appeared a few times. This chain uses TRBV6-5 with TRBJ2-1; D tentatively fits TRBD1 or TRBD2 (5 bases each). The CDR3 has 14 amino acids. Germline V gene sequence: CDR1 MNHEY, CDR2 SVGAGI. The V end was cut by 2 bases, the J end by 7 bases, with 12 bases between. The DNA for the CDR3 is TGTGCCAGCAGTTACGACGGGGCGCGTAATGAGCAGTTCTTC. This encodes CASSYDGARNEQFF.

The sample holds a few counts of this clone. The chain links TRBV28 to TRBJ2-7; possibly TRBD1 for D (5 bases). Between the trimmed V and J ends, which lost 8 bases and 3 bases, there was a span of 20 bases. Germline V gene data show CDR1 as MDHEN and CDR2 as SYDVKM. The CDR3 length is 15 residues. The CDR3 DNA sequence: TGTGCCAGCGGTGGCAGGGTCAGAATAGACTACGAGCAGTACTTC. Protein: CASGGRVRIDYEQYF. The complete variable domain, with remaining parts taken from reference TRBV28 and TRBJ2-7, reads DVKVTQSSRYLVKRTGEKVFLECVQDMDHENMFWYRQDPGLGLRLIYFSYDVKMKEKGDIPEGYSVSREKKERFSLILESASTNQTSMYLCASGGRVRIDYEQYFGPGTRLTVT.

This clone was detected a few times. This chain connects TRBV4-3 to TRBJ2-6, with TRBD2 matching 8 bases. Unmatched junction bases numbered 7, after V lost 2 bases and J lost 4 bases. The CDR3 is made up of 17 amino acids. Per the germline V gene, CDR1 is LGHNA and CDR2 is YSLEER. Here the CDR3 DNA reads TGCGCCAGCAGCCAATGGGCGGGGGGTCCCGGGGCCAACGTCCTGACTTTC. It yields the protein CASSQWAGGPGANVLTF.

The table lists this clone with a few counts. V gene TRBV7-3 combines with J gene TRBJ2-2; 10 nucleotides agree with TRBD2. Germline loops: CDR1 SGHTA, CDR2 FQGTGA. The junction had 13 bases not matched to a gene; V was cut back by 1 base and J by 5 bases. The CDR3 has 19 residues. The CDR3 sequence is CASSLRGETSGSRTGELFF. The CDR3 DNA reads as TGTGCCAGCAGCTTAAGGGGAGAGACTAGCGGGTCGAGGACCGGGGAGCTGTTTTTT.